The clone carrying this T cell receptor beta chain was counted a few times. Its antigen is not known. A second roughly 6 to 12 cycle PCR used barcoded and J-beta primers. No fewer than 2.5 million CDR3-containing paired-end reads came from each sample. TCRdb re-derived calls from the 5' RACE reads in MiXCR, one entry per CDR3 protein. The table has some 1.5 million distinct CDR3 sequences, 28% seen once. The CDR3 totals 14 residues. Trimming removed 10 bases from V and 6 bases from J; junction bases left unmatched: 9. Germline V lookup: CDR1 SEHNR, CDR2 FQNEAQ (reference sequence). The people who gave samples were healthy Caucasians from Russia, aged roughly 6 to 100. This record comes from a study of blood T cells in healthy people across ages. Study results and caveats: When set beside aged donors, long-lived donors presented more naive CD4+ cells and higher diversity.

Sequencing used blood. The sequence was obtained from a young woman in good health. V and J are TRBV7-9 and TRBJ2-1, with 10 bases matching TRBD1. The CDR3 DNA sequence: TGTGCCACCCAAGACGGGACAGGGGTCAATGAGCAGTTCTTC. Its translation: CATQDGTGVNEQFF.